A single sample gave rise to the 25 T cell receptor beta chains below, sequenced in a study of blood T cell repertoires in COVID-19. The protocol was immunoSEQ multiplex PCR, while the TCRdb copy is restricted to in-frame clones and leaves out a portion. Of approximately 76,000 clones detected, approximately 80% appear once; the ten largest clones hold around 10%. The sample consisted of peripheral blood. These receptors were taken from a man aged 50-59 years with acute or convalescent COVID-19.

This sequence joins TRBV6-6 and TRBJ2-1; maybe TRBD2 (6 bases). The CDR3 covers 16 residues. V was clipped by 0 bases and J by 4 bases, with 13 bases between them. Germline lookup yields CDR1 MNHNY and CDR2 SVGAGI (reference sequence). The CDR3: CASSYSEGSLYNEQFF. The CDR3 nucleotides are TGTGCCAGCAGTTACTCGGAGGGCTCACTTTACAATGAGCAGTTCTTC.

The CDR3 region is CASRDGGSPYEQYF. CDR3 DNA sequence: TGTGCCAGCAGAGACGGCGGGAGTCCCTACGAGCAGTACTTC. The chain couples TRBV28 to TRBJ2-7, with 7 bases that match TRBD2. The CDR3 is 14 amino acids. Germline loops: CDR1 MDHEN, CDR2 SYDVKM. Trimming removed 6 bases from V and 2 bases from J; junction bases left unmatched: 7.

In this sample, this clone turned up a few times. This chain uses TRBV6-1 with TRBJ1-1, with D tentatively TRBD1 (5 bases). Trimming cost V 2 bases and J 0 bases, with 10 bases left between them. The CDR3 totals 15 residues. Germline V gene sequence: CDR1 MNHNS, CDR2 SASEGT. The CDR3 spells CASSEFGGMNTEAFF. For the CDR3, the DNA is TGTGCCAGCAGTGAATTTGGGGGGATGAACACTGAAGCTTTCTTT.

The chain links TRBV19 to TRBJ2-6, with a possible D match to TRBD1 (5 bases). Per the germline V gene, CDR1 is LNHDA and CDR2 is SQIVND (reference sequence). The CDR3 is 16 amino acids. The V and J ends lost 7 bases and 1 base respectively, with 14 bases between them. CDR3 DNA sequence: TGTGCCAGTACCCAAGGAAGGGGATCTGGGGCCAACGTCCTGACTTTC. The encoded protein is CASTQGRGSGANVLTF.

The V gene is TRBV5-4, the J gene TRBJ1-2; TRBD1 is a possible D gene (5 bases). In germline, CDR1 is SGHNT, CDR2 YYREEE (reference sequence). The CDR3 is 17 residues long. Trimming took 1 base from V and 3 from J, leaving 19 bases between them. The CDR3 bases are TGTGCCAGCAGCTTGAGCGCAGGCCCCAGGGATCACTATGGCTACACCTTC. This encodes CASSLSAGPRDHYGYTF.

The CDR3 DNA reads TGTGCCAGCAGCAGTGACGTCATGGGACATTCGAGCACAGATACGCAGTATTTT. Its protein is CASSSDVMGHSSTDTQYF. The J gene is TRBJ2-3, the V gene TRBV21-1; the table names TRBD1, a call not compared with the DNA. TRBV21-1 is labeled a pseudogene. The CDR3 spans 18 residues.

The chain uses TRBV15 and TRBJ2-7; possible D gene TRBD1, 5 bases. V shed 5 bases and J shed 4 bases, with 12 bases lying between them. There are 13 residues in the CDR3. Germline loops: CDR1 LNHNV, CDR2 YYDKDF (reference sequence). The CDR3 region is CATSGEGVYEQYF. The CDR3 nucleotides read TGTGCCACCAGCGGTGAAGGGGTATACGAGCAGTACTTC.

This chain connects TRBV24-1 to TRBJ2-4; 7 bases are shared with TRBD1. Germline loops: CDR1 KGHDR, CDR2 SFDVKD. V gave up 3 bases and J gave up 6 bases; unmatched junction bases: 4. The CDR3 covers 14 residues. CDR3 sequence (DNA): TGTGCCACCAGTGATCGGGACAGCCCAAACATTCAGTACTTC. Protein: CATSDRDSPNIQYF.

This rearrangement joins TRBV5-6 to TRBJ2-7, with 14 bases lining up with TRBD2. With 4 bases clipped from V and 0 bases from J, the junction kept 9 bases outside the gene matches. CDR1 and CDR2 from the germline V gene are SGHDT and YYEEEE. The CDR3 length is 18 residues. In nucleotides, the CDR3 is TGTGCCAGCAGCCCCGGACTAGCGGGGGGCCTAAACTCCTACGAGCAGTACTTC. It encodes CASSPGLAGGLNSYEQYF.

The V call is TRBV27, the J call TRBJ1-4; 9 nucleotides line up with TRBD1. The CDR3 runs to 18 residues. Germline V gene data show CDR1 as MNHEY and CDR2 as SMNVEV (reference sequence). The ends lost 3 bases at V and 5 bases at J; junction bases unmatched: 13. The DNA for the CDR3 is TGTGCCAGCAGTTTCGCACCTCAACAGGGGGCTGGAAATGAAAAACTGTTTTTT. It specifies CASSFAPQQGAGNEKLFF.

The gene calls are TRBV29-1 and TRBJ2-3, with a weak D call TRBD2 (6 bases). The CDR3 length is 13 residues. V was pared by 3 bases and J by 2 bases, with 9 bases between. Germline CDR1 reads SQVTM; CDR2 reads ANQGSEA. The CDR3 spells CSVDGGYTDTQYF. CDR3 nucleotide sequence: TGCAGCGTTGACGGGGGTTACACAGATACGCAGTATTTT.

The V call is TRBV6-6, the J call TRBJ1-1, with 11 bases lining up with TRBD1. CDR1 and CDR2 from the germline V gene are MNHNY and SVGAGI (reference sequence). The length of the CDR3 is 15 residues. The junction had 8 bases not matched to a gene; V was cut back by 5 bases and J by 6 bases. This CDR3 is CASSLGQGARSEAFF. CDR3 in DNA: TGTGCCAGCAGTCTCGGACAGGGGGCAAGATCTGAAGCTTTCTTT.

The rearrangement links TRBV4-3 to TRBJ1-2, with 7 bases aligning to TRBD1. The V gene end was trimmed by 0 bases and the J gene end by 4 bases; junction bases not matched to a gene: 5. This CDR3 contains 15 residues. Germline V gene sequence: CDR1 LGHNA, CDR2 YSLEER. Here the CDR3 reads CASSQDQAGGYGYTF. The CDR3 bases are TGCGCCAGCAGCCAAGATCAGGCAGGGGGCTATGGCTACACCTTC.

The chain couples TRBV4-3 to TRBJ2-1; 11 bases align to TRBD2. Germline trimming cut 0 bases from V and 9 bases from J; bases unmatched to any gene: 7. The V gene's germline CDR1 is LGHNA and CDR2 YSLEER. The length of the CDR3 is 16 residues. CDR3 sequence reads: CASSQDRLAGGTEQFF. DNA of the CDR3: TGCGCCAGCAGCCAAGATAGGCTAGCGGGAGGTACTGAGCAGTTCTTC.

V and J are TRBV4-1 and TRBJ2-2; D gene unclear. Trimming removed 0 bases from V and 0 bases from J, with 5 bases in between. There are 15 residues in the CDR3. The germline CDR1 and CDR2 sequences are MGHRA and YSYEKL. CDR3 in DNA: TGCGCCAGCAGCCAAGATTTAGCGAACACCGGGGAGCTGTTTTTT. This gives the protein CASSQDLANTGELFF.

This clone was seen only once. This chain connects TRBV6-5 to TRBJ1-5, with 7 bases fitting TRBD1. Trimming took 2 bases from V and 6 from J; bases not matched to a gene: 7. The CDR3 has 15 amino acids. Germline V gene lookup returns CDR1 MNHEY and CDR2 SVGAGI. The CDR3 nucleotides are TGTGCCAGCAGTTACCGGAAGGGGGCTAGTCAGCCCCAGCATTTT. Amino acid sequence: CASSYRKGASQPQHF.

This chain links TRBV7-3 with TRBJ2-3, with D possibly TRBD1 on 7 matching bases. The CDR3 runs to 16 residues. Germline lookup yields CDR1 SGHTA and CDR2 FQGTGA. Trimming took off 2 bases at V and 4 bases at J, with 16 bases between the two ends. The CDR3: CASSLVRPRGADTQYF. Here the CDR3 DNA reads TGTGCCAGCAGCTTAGTTCGCCCCAGGGGGGCAGATACGCAGTATTTT.

The chain couples TRBV18 to TRBJ2-1; 7 bases match TRBD1. This CDR3 contains 15 residues. CDR1 and CDR2 (germline): KGHSH, LQKENI. V was pared by 3 bases and J by 7 bases, with 9 bases of the junction left unmatched. The CDR3 nucleotides read TGTGCCAGCTCACCTACACAGGGGACCAGGAATGAGCAGTTCTTC. As protein: CASSPTQGTRNEQFF.

This sequence joins TRBV6-2 or TRBV6-3 and TRBJ1-6; TRBD1 matches 7 bases. This CDR3 is built from 16 residues. The V gene's germline CDR1 is MNHEY and CDR2 SVGEGT. Unmatched junction bases numbered 14, after V lost 6 bases and J lost 9 bases. The CDR3, as DNA: TGTGCCAGCAGCCCTAACAGGGGCGGATTTGGTTCACCCCTCCACTTT. Translating it yields CASSPNRGGFGSPLHF.

The chain combines TRBV5-4 with TRBJ2-7; D ambiguous. The germline CDR1 and CDR2 sequences are SGHNT and YYREEE (reference sequence). The CDR3 length is 12 residues. Trimming cost V 1 base and J 5 bases, with 7 bases left between them. CDR3 in amino acids: CASSLYANEQYF. The CDR3 DNA reads as TGTGCCAGCAGCTTGTACGCGAACGAGCAGTACTTC.

This clone was seen more than once but under ten times. The chain has TRBV6-4 and TRBJ1-4; 9 bases line up with TRBD1. Trimming at V came to 6 bases and at J to 8 bases, leaving 10 bases not matched to a gene. Germline CDR1 and CDR2: MRHNA and SNTAGT. The length of the CDR3 is 15 residues. CDR3 bases: TGTGCCAGCAGGGCCTCGACAGGGGGGAGCGAAAAACTGTTTTTT. As protein: CASRASTGGSEKLFF.

The CDR3 loop is CASSLDRTGVGANVLTF. CDR3 sequence (DNA): TGTGCCAGCAGCTTGGATCGGACAGGGGTTGGGGCCAACGTCCTGACTTTC. J is TRBJ2-6 and V is TRBV5-4; 9 nucleotides align to TRBD1. The CDR3 consists of 17 residues. Germline V CDR1 and CDR2: SGHNT, YYREEE (reference sequence). The ends lost 0 bases at V and 3 bases at J; junction bases unmatched: 4.

V gene TRBV4-1 combines with J gene TRBJ2-1, with D maybe TRBD2 (6 bases). The CDR3 sequence is 13 residues long. V was clipped by 3 bases and J by 12 bases, with 15 bases between them. Germline CDR1 is MGHRA and CDR2 is YSYEKL. The CDR3 region is CASSQALGGMQFF. The CDR3 region has the DNA TGCGCCAGCAGCCAGGCCCTGGGGGGAATGCAGTTCTTC.

The genes are TRBV7-2 and TRBJ2-7; TRBD2 is a possible D gene (6 bases). CDR3 length: 14 amino acids. V was shortened by 5 bases and J by 0 bases, with 11 bases between the two germline ends. Germline V lookup: CDR1 SGHTA, CDR2 FQGNSA. The CDR3 region is CASSRGGLSYEQYF. Here the CDR3 DNA reads TGTGCCAGCAGCCGTGGAGGGCTCTCCTACGAGCAGTACTTC.

Only a few counts were recorded for this clone. The CDR3 protein is CASSIGLFLAGGLNNEQFF. CDR3 nucleotides: TGTGCCAGTAGTATAGGATTGTTTCTAGCGGGGGGTTTAAACAATGAGCAGTTCTTC. The V and J genes are TRBV19 and TRBJ2-1; TRBD2 matches at 11 bases. The CDR3 is 19 amino acids. The trim removed 1 base at V and 5 bases at J, leaving 13 bases unmatched. Germline CDR1 LNHDA, CDR2 SQIVND (reference sequence).